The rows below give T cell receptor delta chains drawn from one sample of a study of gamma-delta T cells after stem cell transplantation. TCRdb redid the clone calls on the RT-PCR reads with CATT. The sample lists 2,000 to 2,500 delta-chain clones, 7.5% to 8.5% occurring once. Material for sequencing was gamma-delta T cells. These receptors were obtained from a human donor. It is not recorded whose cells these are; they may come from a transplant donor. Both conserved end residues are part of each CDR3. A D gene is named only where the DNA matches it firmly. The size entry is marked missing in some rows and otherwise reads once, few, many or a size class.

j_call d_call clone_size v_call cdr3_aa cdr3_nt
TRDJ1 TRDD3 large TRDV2 CACDTLQGGGTIYTDKLIF TGTGCCTGTGACACCTTACAAGGTGGGGGAACCATTTACACCGATAAACTCATCTTT
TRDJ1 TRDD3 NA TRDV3 CAFTGSGGIRRLIF TGTGCCTTTACCGGTTCGGGGGGGATACGGAGGCTCATCTTT
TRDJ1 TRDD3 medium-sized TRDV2 CACDTLGDRTDKLIF TGTGCCTGTGACACCCTGGGGGATAGGACCGATAAACTCATCTTT
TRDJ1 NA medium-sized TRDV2 CACDTVSAGDPRLIF TGTGCCTGTGACACCGTATCGGCTGGGGACCCGAGACTCATCTTT
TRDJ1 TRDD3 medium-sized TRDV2 CACDHILGDTRDKLIF TGTGCCTGTGACCACATACTGGGGGATACGCGGGATAAACTCATCTTT
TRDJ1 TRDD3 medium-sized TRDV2 CACDTLGAPPDKLIF TGTGCCTGTGACACACTGGGGGCACCTCCGGATAAACTCATCTTT
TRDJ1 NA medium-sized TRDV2 CACDTVGGVAKGSTDKLIF TGTGCCTGTGACACCGTGGGAGGGGTGGCTAAGGGCAGCACCGATAAACTCATCTTT
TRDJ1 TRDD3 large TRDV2 CACDTVLGDTLVYTDKLIF TGTGCCTGTGACACCGTACTGGGGGATACCCTCGTGTACACCGATAAACTCATCTTT
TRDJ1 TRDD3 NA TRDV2 CACDTVDTGALQLLIF TGTGCCTGTGACACCGTCGATACTGGGGCTTTGCAGTTACTCATCTTT
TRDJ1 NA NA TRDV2 CACDLPGATGGKLIF TGTGCCTGTGACCTCCCGGGGGCTACGGGAGGTAAACTCATCTTT
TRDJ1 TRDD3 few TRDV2 CACDQLLGDTRAPGTDKLTF TGTGCCTGTGACCAACTACTGGGGGATACACGTGCCCCGGGCACCGATAAACTCACCTTT
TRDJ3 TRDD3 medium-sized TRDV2 CACDAAGYAEWDTRQMFF TGTGCCTGTGACGCCGCTGGATACGCGGAGTGGGACACCCGACAGATGTTTTTC
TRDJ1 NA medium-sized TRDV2 CACDTVGPFTDKLIF TGTGCCTGTGACACGGTGGGGCCGTTCACCGATAAACTCATCTTT
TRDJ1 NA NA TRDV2 CACDTVGLNPDKLIF TGTGCCTGTGACACGGTTGGTCTGAACCCCGATAAACTCATCTTT
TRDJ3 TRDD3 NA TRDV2 CACDAGGNWGPSSWDTRQMFF TGTGCCTGTGACGCGGGAGGGAACTGGGGGCCGAGCTCCTGGGACACCCGACAGATGTTTTTC
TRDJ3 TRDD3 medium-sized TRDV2 CACDTTSGGPGSWDTRQMFF TGTGCCTGTGACACTACCTCTGGGGGCCCGGGCTCCTGGGACACCCGACAGATGTTTTTC
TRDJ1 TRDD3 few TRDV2 CACDTVGGQVDTVSDNLIF TGTGCCTGTGACACCGTGGGGGGCCAGGTGGATACGGTGTCCGATAACCTCATCTTT
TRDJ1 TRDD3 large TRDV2 CACDTMGDPTDKLIF TGTGCCTGTGACACCATGGGGGATCCCACCGATAAACTCATCTTT
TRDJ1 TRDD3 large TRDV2 CACAGLGVPYTDKLIF TGTGCCTGTGCGGGCCTGGGGGTCCCGTACACCGATAAACTCATCTTT
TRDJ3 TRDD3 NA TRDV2 CACDTTQGNTGVPSSLATRQMFF TGTGCCTGTGACACTACCCAGGGGAATACTGGGGTCCCAAGCTCCTTGGCCACCCGACAGATGTTTTTC
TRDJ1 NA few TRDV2 CACDAVLGDIKCTDKLIF TGTGCCTGTGACGCCGTACTGGGAGATATCAAGTGCACCGATAAACTCATCTTT
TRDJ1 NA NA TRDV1 CALGENFLRLTGGIYTDKLIF TGTGCTCTTGGGGAAAACTTCCTACGCCTCACTGGGGGAATCTACACCGATAAACTCATCTTT
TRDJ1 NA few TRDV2 CACDTVGAVRGDTDKLIF TGTGCCTGTGACACCGTGGGGGCTGTTCGGGGGGACACCGATAAACTCATCTTT
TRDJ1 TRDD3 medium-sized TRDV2 CACDSVNSRTGGFNDKLIF TGTGCCTGTGACTCGGTAAATTCGCGTACTGGGGGATTCAACGATAAACTCATCTTT
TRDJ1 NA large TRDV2 CACDTLALNTDKLIF TGTGCCTGTGACACCCTCGCTCTCAACACCGATAAACTCATCTTT
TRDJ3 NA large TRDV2 CACDTGGSLGSWDTRQMFF TGTGCCTGTGACACCGGTGGGTCCCTAGGCTCCTGGGACACCCGACAGATGTTTTTC
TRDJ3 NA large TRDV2 CACDTVGAVRGDTRQMFF TGTGCCTGTGACACCGTGGGGGCTGTTCGGGGGGACACCCGACAGATGTTTTTC
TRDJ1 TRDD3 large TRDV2 CACDTLGGDTDKLIF TGTGCCTGTGACACCCTGGGGGGGGACACCGATAAACTCATCTTT
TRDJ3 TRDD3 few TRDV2 CACDTGHSGGSWDTRQMFF TGTGCCTGTGACACCGGGCATTCTGGGGGATCCTGGGACACCCGACAGATGTTTTTC
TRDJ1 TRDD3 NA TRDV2 CACEPLLGDRMYTDKLIF TGTGCCTGTGAACCTCTACTGGGGGATAGAATGTACACCGATAAACTCATCTTT
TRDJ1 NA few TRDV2 CACDTMASGVYAGTDNLIF TGTGCCTGTGACACTATGGCTTCTGGGGTATACGCGGGCACCGATAACCTCATCTTT
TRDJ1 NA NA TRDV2 CACDTIRPVAINTGYQMYTLIF TGTGCCTGTGACACAATAAGGCCGGTGGCCATCAATACTGGTTATCAGATGTATACACTCATCTTT
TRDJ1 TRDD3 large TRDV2 CACDALGDKGRNGLIF TGTGCCTGTGACGCCTTGGGGGATAAGGGGCGGAATGGGCTCATCTTT
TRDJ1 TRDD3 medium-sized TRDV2 CACDKYPILGDTDKLIF TGTGCCTGTGACAAATACCCAATACTGGGGGACACCGATAAACTCATCTTT
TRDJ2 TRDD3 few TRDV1 CALGDLGLPVLGAMGAAQLFF TGTGCTCTTGGGGACCTCGGCCTTCCAGTACTGGGGGCCATGGGGGCAGCACAACTCTTCTTT
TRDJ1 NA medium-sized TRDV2 CACDVLGGADKLIF TGTGCCTGTGACGTTCTTGGGGGGGCCGATAAACTCATCTTT
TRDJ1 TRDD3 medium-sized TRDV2 CACDSRGDTATDKLIF TGTGCCTGTGACTCCCGGGGGGATACGGCCACCGATAAACTCATCTTT
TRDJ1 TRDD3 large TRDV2 CACDTVSRPGDNHDKLIF TGTGCCTGTGACACCGTCTCCAGACCCGGGGATAATCACGATAAACTCATCTTT
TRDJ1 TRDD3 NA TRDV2 CACDTVGGGYAMLSLIF TGTGCCTGTGACACTGTTGGTGGGGGATACGCTATGCTTTCACTCATCTTT
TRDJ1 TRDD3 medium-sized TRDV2 CACDPLTGGYAETDKLIF TGTGCCTGTGATCCCCTTACTGGGGGATACGCCGAGACCGATAAACTCATCTTT
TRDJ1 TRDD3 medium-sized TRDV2 CACDTLSTGGYVYTDKLIF TGTGCCTGTGACACTCTGTCGACTGGGGGATACGTGTACACCGATAAACTCATCTTT
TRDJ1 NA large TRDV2 CACDTVGTNTDKLIF TGTGCCTGTGACACCGTGGGGACCAACACCGATAAACTCATCTTT
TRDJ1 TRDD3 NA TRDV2 CACDTVRRGDCSSKYTDKLIF TGTGCCTGTGACACCGTAAGACGGGGGGATTGCTCCAGTAAGTACACCGATAAACTCATCTTT
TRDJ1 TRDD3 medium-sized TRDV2 CACDTMLGDTEYTDKLIF TGTGCCTGTGACACGATGTTGGGGGATACGGAGTACACCGATAAACTCATCTTT
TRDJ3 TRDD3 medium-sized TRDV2 CACDPVKGDTLDLSWDTRQMFF TGTGCCTGTGACCCCGTAAAGGGGGATACGCTCGACCTATCTTGGGACACCCGACAGATGTTTTTC
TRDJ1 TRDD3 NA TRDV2 CACDTMLGELSMLITDTLIF TGTGCCTGTGACACAATGTTGGGGGAACTATCGATGCTAATCACCGATACACTCATCTTT
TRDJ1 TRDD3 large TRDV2 CACDSLGDTEDTDKLIF TGTGCCTGTGACTCTCTGGGGGATACGGAGGACACCGATAAACTCATCTTT
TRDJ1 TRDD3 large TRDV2 CACDPLLLLGDTDKLIF TGTGCCTGTGATCCCCTCCTTCTACTGGGGGACACCGATAAACTCATCTTT
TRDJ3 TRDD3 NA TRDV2 CACDTVLGDSSSWDARQMFF TGTGCCTGTGACACCGTACTGGGGGACTCAAGCTCCTGGGACGCCCGACAGATGTTTTTC
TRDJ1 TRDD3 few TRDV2 CACDTVLGDTKLLYTDKLIF TGTGCCTGTGATACAGTACTGGGGGATACCAAGCTACTGTACACCGATAAACTCATCTTT